This T cell receptor (beta chain) came from a study of blood T cell repertoires in COVID-19. Study background: Researchers got acute and convalescent COVID-19 samples from the United States, Italy and Spain. T cells, B-cell-depleted T cells, or PBMCs supplied cDNA or gDNA.

This CDR3 has 18 residues. V shed 1 base and J shed 2 bases, with 22 bases lying between them. Germline values: CDR1 SGHRS, CDR2 YFSETQ. In the source study's methods: For nucleated cells, counts were estimated from reference gene primer amplification. The method was immunoSEQ multiplex PCR; TCRdb's version includes in-frame clones alone and lacks a portion of them. The V and J calls and the clone size are those of that table, but D and trimming were determined from the DNA. The sample includes around 160,000 clones, approximately 86% of them seen just once. The chain employs TRBV5-1 and TRBJ2-7, with a weak D call TRBD1 (5 bases). The source of this sequence is a man aged 60 to 75 with acute or convalescent COVID-19. The sample comprised peripheral blood. This chain's CDR3 is CASSLYSPAGRSPYEQYF. In nucleotides, the CDR3 is TGCGCCAGCAGCTTGTATTCTCCCGCAGGGCGGTCCCCCTACGAGCAGTACTTC.